Listed here are 26 T cell receptor beta chains from one sample, sequenced in a study of vaccination and CD4 T cells after COVID-19. Treatment of the sample: 10-day PBMC culture with coronavirus spike peptide pools or control peptides (ViraFEST assay). It was before the COVID-19 pandemic (2011-2018) that the unexposed donor's CD4+ T cells were collected. Cultured CD4+ T-cell DNA underwent Oncomine TCR Beta short-read sequencing. Using its own MiXCR run on the PCR reads, TCRdb lists one record per CDR3 protein. The sample records some 8,200 distinct CDR3 sequences, roughly 36% being singletons. These receptors have no known antigen. Specimen: CD4+ T cells from blood, cultured in vitro. The receptors derive from a human donor in good health.

V gene TRBV12-3 or TRBV12-4 combines with J gene TRBJ1-2, with D unresolved. Trimming removed 4 bases from V and 4 bases from J, with 4 bases in between. The CDR3 runs 11 residues. The CDR3 DNA reads as TGTGCCAGCAGTTCAACCTATGGCTACACCTTC. Its protein product is CASSSTYGYTF.

The gene calls are TRBV6-4 and TRBJ1-1, with unresolved D. This CDR3 region has 13 residues. The V and J ends lost 6 bases and 5 bases respectively, with 13 bases between them. The V gene's germline CDR1 is MRHNA and CDR2 SNTAGT. CDR3 sequence reads: CASRTTVTTEAFF. CDR3 sequence (DNA): TGTGCCAGCAGGACGACCGTGACAACTGAAGCTTTCTTT.

The chain recombines TRBV12-3 or TRBV12-4 with TRBJ2-7; 8 positions agree with TRBD2. CDR3 size: 17 residues. The trim removed 1 base at V and 0 bases at J, leaving 8 bases unmatched. CDR3: CASSLGVGLAGSYEQYF. Here the CDR3 DNA reads TGTGCCAGCAGTTTAGGGGTCGGGCTAGCGGGCTCCTACGAGCAGTACTTC.

V usage is TRBV28 and J usage is TRBJ1-1; D unresolved. From germline, CDR1 is MDHEN and CDR2 SYDVKM. The V and J ends lost 4 bases and 4 bases respectively, with 22 bases between them. The CDR3 consists of 17 residues. The CDR3 loop is CASSSLVGRLVGTEAFF. As DNA, the CDR3 is TGTGCCAGCAGTTCTCTCGTCGGGCGCTTAGTGGGCACTGAAGCTTTCTTT.

This sequence joins TRBV6-2 or TRBV6-3 and TRBJ2-5; D gene ambiguous. The CDR3 has 11 amino acids. Trimming stripped 7 bases from V and 0 bases from J, with 3 bases between. CDR1 and CDR2 (germline): MNHEY, SVGEGT. The CDR3 DNA reads TGTGCCAGCAAATACCAAGAGACCCAGTACTTC. Protein: CASKYQETQYF.

This clonotype was recorded a few times. The V call is TRBV19, the J call TRBJ1-1; D not resolved. Trimming took off 3 bases at V and 0 bases at J, with 17 bases between the two ends. Germline CDR1 and CDR2: LNHDA and SQIVND (reference sequence). The CDR3 is 17 amino acids. This chain's CDR3 is CASSIASHVKMNTEAFF. For the CDR3, the DNA is TGTGCCAGTAGTATTGCTTCACATGTAAAAATGAACACTGAAGCTTTCTTT.

The gene calls are TRBV5-1 and TRBJ2-1; 11 bases line up with TRBD2. Germline lookup yields CDR1 SGHRS and CDR2 YFSETQ. The CDR3 runs 16 residues. Trimming took 1 base from V and 7 from J; bases not matched to a gene: 7. The CDR3 bases are TGCGCCAGCAGCTTGCAACTAGCGGGGGTCATTAATGAGCAGTTCTTC. As protein: CASSLQLAGVINEQFF.

The CDR3 DNA reads as TGTGCCAGCAGTGCCTTCCTAGCGGGAGCCGGAAACATTCAGTACTTC. Translation: CASSAFLAGAGNIQYF. The chain couples TRBV2 to TRBJ2-4; 10 bases align to TRBD2. The CDR3 covers 16 residues. Trimming at V came to 4 bases and at J to 6 bases, leaving 9 bases not matched to a gene. Germline V gene sequence: CDR1 SNHLY, CDR2 FYNNEI.

The chain links TRBV28 to TRBJ1-2; a weak D match, TRBD1 (5 bases). Trimming left V 3 bases short and J 5 bases short, with 16 bases between. The CDR3 loop spans 15 amino acids. The germline V gene has CDR1 MDHEN and CDR2 SYDVKM. Here the CDR3 reads CASSLMGRVQYGYTF. CDR3 DNA: TGTGCCAGCAGTTTGATGGGCAGGGTACAATATGGCTACACCTTC.

The J gene is TRBJ1-5, the V gene TRBV2; D is undetermined. The CDR3 loop spans 15 amino acids. V dropped 6 bases and J dropped 6 bases, with 18 bases sitting between them. Germline loops: CDR1 SNHLY, CDR2 FYNNEI. The CDR3 loop is CASRRREVDGQPQHF. In DNA form, the CDR3 reads TGTGCCAGCAGACGGAGGGAGGTCGACGGTCAGCCCCAGCATTTT. The whole variable domain, remainder taken from reference TRBV2 and TRBJ1-5, is EPEVTQTPSHQVTQMGQEVILRCVPISNHLYFYWYRQILGQKVEFLVSFYNNEISEKSEIFDDQFSVERPDGSNFTLKIRSTKLEDSAMYFCASRRREVDGQPQHFGDGTRLSIL.

The V gene is TRBV11-2, the J gene TRBJ2-7; 8 positions agree with TRBD2. Per the germline V gene, CDR1 is SGHAT and CDR2 is FQNNGV. This CDR3 contains 14 residues. J lost 5 bases, V lost 2 bases, and 5 bases had no gene match. The CDR3 sequence: CASSLLAGVNEQYF. As DNA, the CDR3 is TGTGCCAGCAGCTTACTAGCGGGTGTCAACGAGCAGTACTTC.

This clonotype has only a few counts. V and J are TRBV20-1 and TRBJ2-5, with D tentatively TRBD2 (5 bases). The CDR3 runs 15 residues. Trimming shortened V by 0 bases and J by 5 bases, and 16 bases separated the two germline ends. From germline, CDR1 is DFQATT and CDR2 SNEGSKA (reference sequence). The CDR3 region is CSARDLGVGKETQYF. DNA for the CDR3: TGCAGTGCTAGAGATCTCGGGGTTGGAAAGGAGACCCAGTACTTC.

This clonotype turned up a few times. The V call is TRBV19, the J call TRBJ1-4; the D is unclear. This CDR3 comprises 12 residues. Deletions cut 7 bases from V and 8 bases from J, with 11 bases between. Germline V gene lookup returns CDR1 LNHDA and CDR2 SQIVND (reference sequence). Written as DNA, the CDR3 is TGTGCCAGTAAAAAGGGCGGGGAAAAACTGTTTTTT. Its protein product is CASKKGGEKLFF. Variable domain in full (rest from reference TRBV19 and TRBJ1-4): DGGITQSPKYLFRKEGQNVTLSCEQNLNHDAMYWYRQDPGQGLRLIYYSQIVNDFQKGDIAEGYSVSREKKESFPLTVTSAQKNPTAFYLCASKKGGEKLFFGSGTQLSVL.

The chain uses TRBV20-1 and TRBJ2-3; D is possibly TRBD1 (7 bases). Germline CDR1 is DFQATT and CDR2 is SNEGSKA (reference sequence). The CDR3 totals 15 residues. Trimming removed 1 base from V and 0 bases from J, with 11 bases in between. The CDR3 loop reads CSARARDRSTDTQYF. In DNA, the CDR3 is TGCAGTGCTAGAGCGCGGGACAGAAGCACAGATACGCAGTATTTT.

In this sample, this clonotype turned up a few times. The rearrangement uses TRBV6-5 and TRBJ1-1, with D possibly matching TRBD1 (5 bases). Trimming shortened V by 2 bases and J by 4 bases, and 14 bases separated the two germline ends. The germline V gene encodes CDR1 MNHEY and CDR2 SVGAGI. The CDR3 is 15 amino acids. The CDR3 loop is CASSYVGAGGTEAFF. The CDR3 DNA reads as TGTGCCAGCAGTTACGTCGGGGCGGGCGGCACTGAAGCTTTCTTT.

The chain employs TRBV19 and TRBJ1-1, with unresolved D. V was cut by 3 bases and J by 1 base, with 9 bases left in between. Germline V gives CDR1 LNHDA, CDR2 SQIVND (reference sequence). The CDR3 sequence is 14 residues long. The CDR3 reads CASSIGFGNTEAFF. CDR3 nucleotides: TGTGCCAGTAGTATTGGGTTTGGGAACACTGAAGCTTTCTTT.

This rearrangement joins TRBV20-1 to TRBJ2-3, with TRBD2 matching 8 bases. Per germline, CDR1 DFQATT and CDR2 SNEGSKA (reference sequence). The CDR3 has 13 residues. V gave up 3 bases and J gave up 4 bases; unmatched junction bases: 3. The CDR3 is CSASGGASDTQYF. As DNA, the CDR3 is TGCAGTGCTAGCGGGGGGGCTTCAGATACGCAGTATTTT.

The chain has TRBV20-1 and TRBJ2-4; TRBD2 aligns across 8 bases. Germline V lookup: CDR1 DFQATT, CDR2 SNEGSKA (reference sequence). The CDR3 sequence is 15 residues long. Trimming took 4 bases from V and 1 from J; bases not matched to a gene: 6. The CDR3 nucleotides are TGCAGTGCTACGGCGCGGGGGGCCGCCAAAAACATTCAGTACTTC. Its protein product is CSATARGAAKNIQYF.

This chain connects TRBV12-3 or TRBV12-4 to TRBJ2-2; no firm D call. Trimming cost V 6 bases and J 6 bases, with 8 bases left between them. The CDR3 covers 12 residues. CDR3 amino acids: CASRYSSGELFF. The CDR3 region has the DNA TGTGCCAGCAGGTACAGCTCCGGGGAGCTGTTTTTT.

The V call is TRBV5-3, the J call TRBJ2-3, with 12 bases matching TRBD2. TRBV5-3 is annotated as an ORF whose role is uncertain. Germline trimming cut 5 bases from V and 4 bases from J; bases unmatched to any gene: 5. The CDR3 spans 15 residues. In DNA form, the CDR3 reads TGTGCCAGAAGAGTGGCTAGCGGGAGGGCAGATACGCAGTATTTT. This encodes CARRVASGRADTQYF.

This clonotype was found a few times. V is TRBV20-1 and J is TRBJ1-5; D not certain. The V end lost 1 base, the J end lost 4 bases, and 11 bases lay between the germline ends. This CDR3 comprises 14 residues. Germline V CDR1 and CDR2: DFQATT, SNEGSKA (reference sequence). The CDR3 DNA is TGCAGTGCTAGAGTAGCAGAAGGTAATCAGCCCCAGCATTTT. It codes for CSARVAEGNQPQHF.

The rearrangement uses TRBV20-1 and TRBJ2-3; D remains ambiguous. Germline V gene lookup returns CDR1 DFQATT and CDR2 SNEGSKA (reference sequence). Trimming shortened V by 7 bases and J by 4 bases, and 9 bases separated the two germline ends. The CDR3 spans 11 residues. CDR3 sequence reads: CSGSFPDTQYF. The CDR3 bases are TGCAGTGGATCTTTCCCAGATACGCAGTATTTT.

This clonotype has more than one count but fewer than ten. The J gene is TRBJ1-5, the V gene TRBV20-1; 9 bases are a match to TRBD1. Germline V gene sequence: CDR1 DFQATT, CDR2 SNEGSKA (reference sequence). CDR3 length equals 13 residues. J was trimmed by 6 bases and V by 3 bases; bases with no gene match: 3. CDR3 sequence reads: CSARGQGGQPQHF. The CDR3 coding sequence is TGCAGTGCTAGGGGACAGGGCGGTCAGCCCCAGCATTTT.

The chain is built from TRBV10-2 and TRBJ1-2, with D hard to call. The germline V gene encodes CDR1 WSHSY and CDR2 SAAADI. The CDR3 totals 13 residues. Trimming took off 5 bases at V and 5 bases at J, with 12 bases between the two ends. As DNA, the CDR3 is TGCGCCAGCAGTTCACAGAAATCTTATGGCTACACCTTC. Its protein product is CASSSQKSYGYTF.

This clonotype was seen a few times. In this CDR3 the conserved last residue, phenylalanine or tryptophan, is missing, so a read error is likely. Because the CDR3's place on the DNA is in doubt, the DNA is left out and the CDR3 is given as listed by TCRdb. This chain joins TRBV6-5 and TRBJ2-1; the tabulated D call, TRBD2, remains unverified against the DNA. The CDR3 has 13 amino acids, counting both end residues. Per germline, CDR1 MNHEY and CDR2 SVGAGI. The CDR3 protein is CASSYKEDRKNLG.

CDR3: CASSFRENYEQYF. CDR3 DNA sequence: TGTGCCAGCAGTTTTCGAGAGAACTACGAGCAGTACTTC. V usage is TRBV27 and J usage is TRBJ2-7; D gene unclear. V was trimmed by 3 bases and J by 3 bases, leaving 9 bases between them. Germline CDR1 is MNHEY and CDR2 is SMNVEV (reference sequence). The CDR3 totals 13 residues.